A single T cell receptor (beta chain) is shown here with its context. This entry belongs to a study of blood T cell repertoires in COVID-19. Looking at the study overall: Sites across the United States, Italy and Spain contributed samples from acute and convalescent COVID-19.

Original processing methods: Amplified reference gene primers provided the basis for estimating nucleated cell counts. Assay: immunoSEQ multiplex PCR; the TCRdb copy retains only in-frame clones and omits some. The DNA was the basis for D and trimming; V, J and clone size are from that table. Of some 70,000 clones detected, 90% to 95% appear once; the ten largest clones hold less than 8%. CDR1 is SGHAT, CDR2 FQDESV, per germline (reference sequence). With 5 bases removed from V and 3 bases from J, the gap between germline ends came to 7 bases. The CDR3 has 12 amino acids. The clonotype comes from a human donor in a cohort sampled during active COVID-19. The genes are TRBV11-1 and TRBJ1-1; D gene uncertain. Sequenced: peripheral blood. The CDR3 bases are TGTGCCAGCAGCAAGCTGGACACTGAAGCTTTCTTT. Amino acids: CASSKLDTEAFF.